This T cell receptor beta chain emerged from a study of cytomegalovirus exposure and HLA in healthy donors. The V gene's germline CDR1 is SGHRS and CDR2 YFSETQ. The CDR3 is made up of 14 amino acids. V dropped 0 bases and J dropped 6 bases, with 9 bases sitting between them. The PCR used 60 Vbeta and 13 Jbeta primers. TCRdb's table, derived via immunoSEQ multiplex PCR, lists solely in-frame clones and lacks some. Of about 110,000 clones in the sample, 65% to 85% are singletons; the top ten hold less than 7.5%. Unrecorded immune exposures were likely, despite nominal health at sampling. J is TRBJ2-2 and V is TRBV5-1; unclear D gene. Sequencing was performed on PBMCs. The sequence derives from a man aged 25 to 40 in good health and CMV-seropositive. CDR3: CASSLGGGAGELFF. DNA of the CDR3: TGCGCCAGCAGCTTGGGAGGCGGTGCCGGGGAGCTGTTTTTT.